Each of the 14 T cell receptor beta chains below was sequenced from the same sample in a study of T-cell memory formation after mild COVID-19. Each CDR3 protein is one row after TCRdb ran MiXCR on the 5' RACE reads. Of 150,000 to 200,000 distinct CDR3 sequences in the sample, around 16% were seen once. Source material: PBMCs or a T cell subset sorted from them (not recorded which). The origin of the receptors is an adult woman who had mild COVID-19 (a few samples of this study predate the infection). Cell type and time point are not known.

The chain recombines TRBV20-1 with TRBJ2-3, with 9 bases that match TRBD2. The CDR3 is 15 amino acids. The J segment lost 0 bases and the V segment lost 3 bases, leaving 4 bases of the junction unmatched. Per germline, CDR1 DFQATT and CDR2 SNEGSKA (reference sequence). The CDR3 sequence: CSARTSGASTDTQYF. The CDR3 nucleotides read TGCAGTGCTAGGACTAGCGGTGCTAGCACAGATACGCAGTATTTT.

This clonotype has just a few counts. The chain is built from TRBV12-3 or TRBV12-4 and TRBJ2-5, with 7 bases that match TRBD1. The junction had 8 bases not matched to a gene; V was cut back by 4 bases and J by 6 bases. There are 14 residues in the CDR3. The CDR3 reads CASSSLQGLKTQYF. The CDR3 nucleotides read TGTGCCAGCAGTTCTCTACAGGGGTTGAAGACCCAGTACTTC.

The rearrangement joins TRBV7-8 to TRBJ2-1, with D perhaps matching TRBD2 (6 bases). The V gene lost 5 bases and the J gene lost 9 bases, with 14 bases spanning the gap. Looked up from germline, CDR1 is SGHVS and CDR2 is FQNEAQ. The CDR3 sequence is 13 residues long. CDR3 residues: CASSPPGRGEQFF. The CDR3, as DNA: TGTGCCAGCAGCCCCCCGGGGCGGGGTGAGCAGTTCTTC.

Only a few counts were recorded for this clonotype. The gene calls are TRBV7-9 and TRBJ2-3; D not certain. This CDR3 comprises 12 residues. In germline, CDR1 is SEHNR, CDR2 FQNEAQ (reference sequence). Trimming pared 5 bases from V and 2 bases from J, leaving 5 bases between. The CDR3 DNA is TGTGCCAGCAGCGCGATCACAGATACGCAGTATTTT. Encoded protein: CASSAITDTQYF. Complete variable domain (other parts from reference TRBV7-9 and TRBJ2-3): DTGVSQNPRHKITKRGQNVTFRCDPISEHNRLYWYRQTLGQGPEFLTYFQNEAQLEKSRLLSDRFSAERPKGSFSTLEIQRTEQGDSAMYLCASSAITDTQYFGPGTRLTVL.

The CDR3 bases are TGTGCCATCAGTGCTGGAAGCCTAGCGGGATTGCTCACAGATACGCAGTATTTT. This gives the protein CAISAGSLAGLLTDTQYF. V usage is TRBV10-3 and J usage is TRBJ2-3, with 9 bases fitting TRBD2. V trimming: 4 bases; J trimming: 2 bases; junction bases outside the gene matches: 13. The germline CDR1 and CDR2 sequences are ENHRY and SYGVKD. The CDR3 totals 18 residues.

The V gene is TRBV29-1, the J gene TRBJ2-7; 7 bases match TRBD2. CDR3 length: 14 amino acids. V dropped 6 bases and J dropped 5; count of bases not matched to a gene: 13. Germline V lookup: CDR1 SQVTM, CDR2 ANQGSEA. The CDR3 sequence: CSVARFAGEDEQYF. The CDR3 DNA follows: TGCAGCGTAGCCCGCTTTGCGGGAGAGGACGAGCAGTACTTC.

The J gene is TRBJ2-5, the V gene TRBV10-2; D is perhaps TRBD2 (6 bases). V was cut by 3 bases and J by 11 bases, with 22 bases left in between. This CDR3 region has 15 residues. Germline assignment: CDR1 WSHSY and CDR2 SAAADI. The CDR3 sequence: CASSEKRVIRGSQYF. The CDR3 nucleotides are TGCGCCAGCAGTGAAAAGCGGGTAATTCGTGGGTCTCAGTACTTC.

The chain is built from TRBV9 and TRBJ1-2; D remains unclear. This CDR3 spans 12 amino acids. Deletions cut 3 bases from V and 7 bases from J, with 10 bases between. Germline assignment: CDR1 SGDLS and CDR2 YYNGEE. CDR3 DNA sequence: TGTGCCAGCAGCGCCGCAGTAGGTGGCTACACCTTC. Translation gives CASSAAVGGYTF.

This clonotype was counted only a few times. The J gene is TRBJ2-5, the V gene TRBV3-1, with D unclear. Looked up from germline, CDR1 is LGHDT and CDR2 is YNNKEL (reference sequence). This CDR3 has 15 amino acids. Trimming shortened V by 7 bases and J by 3 bases, and 18 bases separated the two germline ends. The CDR3 region has the DNA TGTGCCAGCAACCCCCGTGCGTTAGGGAAAGAGACCCAGTACTTC. Translated, it gives CASNPRALGKETQYF.

Details on this clonotype: An end of the junction does not agree with germline; a read error may underlie this. The V gene is TRBV7-7, the J gene TRBJ2-7; a possible D gene is TRBD1 (5 bases). The V gene's germline CDR1 is SSHAT and CDR2 FNYEAQ (reference sequence). The CDR3 spans 15 residues. The DNA for the CDR3 is TGTGCTAGCAGCTTGGGCGACAGTACCGTCTACGAGCAGTACTTC. The encoded protein is CASSLGDSTVYEQYF.

This clonotype occurred a few times. This rearrangement joins TRBV5-1 to TRBJ2-6; TRBD1 aligns across 7 bases. The CDR3 has 15 residues. V lost 2 bases to trimming and J lost 3 bases; unmatched junction nucleotides: 2. The germline V gene encodes CDR1 SGHRS and CDR2 YFSETQ. CDR3 loop: CASSFTGDGANVLTF. The CDR3 nucleotides are TGCGCCAGCAGCTTTACAGGGGATGGGGCCAACGTCCTGACTTTC.

This clonotype has only one observation. This rearrangement joins TRBV20-1 to TRBJ1-1; D unresolved. This CDR3 is built from 17 residues. Per germline, CDR1 DFQATT and CDR2 SNEGSKA (reference sequence). V was cut by 5 bases and J by 0 bases, with 22 bases left in between. DNA of the CDR3: TGCAGTGCTGCAAAGCGAAGGGTTGGTGCGTTGAACACTGAAGCTTTCTTT. Its translation is CSAAKRRVGALNTEAFF.

This chain connects TRBV20-1 to TRBJ2-2; 7 bases fit TRBD2. The CDR3 consists of 15 residues. V lost 6 bases to trimming and J lost 5 bases; unmatched junction nucleotides: 12. CDR1 DFQATT and CDR2 SNEGSKA come from the germline V gene (reference sequence). CDR3 DNA sequence: TGCAGTGCGCGAACTACGGGGCGGGGGACCGGGGAGCTGTTTTTT. Encoded protein: CSARTTGRGTGELFF.

This clonotype has just a few counts. The rearrangement links TRBV3-1 to TRBJ1-5; D is undetermined. The V gene's germline CDR1 is LGHDT and CDR2 YNNKEL (reference sequence). This CDR3 has 13 residues. V lost 3 bases and J 4 bases, leaving 7 bases between the germline ends. CDR3 DNA: TGTGCCAGCAGCCAGGATATTAATCAGCCCCAGCATTTT. It translates to CASSQDINQPQHF.